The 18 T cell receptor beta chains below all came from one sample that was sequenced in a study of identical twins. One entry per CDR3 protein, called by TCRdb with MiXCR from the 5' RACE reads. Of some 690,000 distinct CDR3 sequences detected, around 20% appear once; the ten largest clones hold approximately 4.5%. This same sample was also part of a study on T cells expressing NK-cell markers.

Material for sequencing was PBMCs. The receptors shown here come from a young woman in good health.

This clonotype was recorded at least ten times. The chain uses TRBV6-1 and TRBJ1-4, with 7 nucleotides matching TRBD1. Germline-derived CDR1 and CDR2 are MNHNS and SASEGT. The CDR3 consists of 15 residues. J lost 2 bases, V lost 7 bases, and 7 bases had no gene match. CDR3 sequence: CASTPLGGTNEKLFF. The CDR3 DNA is TGTGCCAGCACCCCCTTAGGGGGCACTAATGAAAAACTGTTTTTT.

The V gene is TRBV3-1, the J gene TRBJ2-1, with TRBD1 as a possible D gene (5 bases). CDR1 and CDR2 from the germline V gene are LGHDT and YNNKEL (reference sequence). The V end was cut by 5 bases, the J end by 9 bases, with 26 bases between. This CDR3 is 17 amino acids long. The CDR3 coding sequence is TGTGCCAGCAGCAAGCAGGTAGCTTGGACACCTGGTAGTGAGCAGTTCTTC. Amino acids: CASSKQVAWTPGSEQFF.

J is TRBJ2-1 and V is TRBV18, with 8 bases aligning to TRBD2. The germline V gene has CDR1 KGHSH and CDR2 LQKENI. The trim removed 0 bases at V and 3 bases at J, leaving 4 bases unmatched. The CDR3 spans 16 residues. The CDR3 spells CASSPPGSGGYNEQFF. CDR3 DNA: TGTGCCAGCTCACCACCGGGGAGCGGGGGCTACAATGAGCAGTTCTTC.

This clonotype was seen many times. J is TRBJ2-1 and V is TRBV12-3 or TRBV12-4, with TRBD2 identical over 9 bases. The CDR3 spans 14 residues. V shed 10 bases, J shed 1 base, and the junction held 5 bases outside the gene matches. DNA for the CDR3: TGTGCCACCAAGCGGGAGGTATCCTACAATGAGCAGTTCTTC. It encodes CATKREVSYNEQFF.

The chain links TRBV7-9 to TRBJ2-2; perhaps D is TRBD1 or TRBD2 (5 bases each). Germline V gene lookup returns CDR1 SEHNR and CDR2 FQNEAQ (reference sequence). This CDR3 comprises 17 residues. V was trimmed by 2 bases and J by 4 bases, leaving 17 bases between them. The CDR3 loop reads CASSLRQGRESTGELFF. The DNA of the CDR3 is TGTGCCAGCAGCTTACGTCAGGGCAGGGAGTCCACCGGGGAGCTGTTTTTT.

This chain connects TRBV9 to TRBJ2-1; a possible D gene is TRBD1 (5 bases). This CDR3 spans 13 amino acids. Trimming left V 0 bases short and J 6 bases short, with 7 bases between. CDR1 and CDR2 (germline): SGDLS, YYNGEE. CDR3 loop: CASSVAGPNEQFF. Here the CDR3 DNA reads TGTGCCAGCAGCGTAGCAGGGCCCAATGAGCAGTTCTTC.

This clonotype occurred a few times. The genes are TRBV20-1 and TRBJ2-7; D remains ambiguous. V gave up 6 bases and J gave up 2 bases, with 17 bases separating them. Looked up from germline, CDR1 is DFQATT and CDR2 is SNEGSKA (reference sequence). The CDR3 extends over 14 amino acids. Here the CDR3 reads CSATPPATPYEQYF. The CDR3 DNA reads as TGCAGTGCCACTCCCCCCGCGACCCCCTACGAGCAGTACTTC.

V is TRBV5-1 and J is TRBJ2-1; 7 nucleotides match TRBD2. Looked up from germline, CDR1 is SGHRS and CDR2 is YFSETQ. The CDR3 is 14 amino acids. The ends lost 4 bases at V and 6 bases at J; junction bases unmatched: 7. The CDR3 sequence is CASSHGEGRNEQFF. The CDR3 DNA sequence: TGCGCCAGCAGCCATGGGGAGGGGCGCAATGAGCAGTTCTTC.

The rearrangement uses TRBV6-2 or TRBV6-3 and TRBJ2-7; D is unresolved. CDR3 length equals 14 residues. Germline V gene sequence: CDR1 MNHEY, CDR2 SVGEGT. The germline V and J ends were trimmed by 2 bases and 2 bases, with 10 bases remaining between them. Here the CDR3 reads CASSYAAATYEQYF. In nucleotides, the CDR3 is TGTGCCAGCAGTTACGCGGCAGCCACCTACGAGCAGTACTTC.

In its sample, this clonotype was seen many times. CDR3 residues: CASSYAGASNQPQHF. The CDR3 DNA follows: TGTGCCAGCAGTTACGCGGGGGCCAGCAATCAGCCCCAGCATTTT. The rearrangement links TRBV6-5 to TRBJ1-5, with D perhaps TRBD1 (6 bases). Germline V gene lookup returns CDR1 MNHEY and CDR2 SVGAGI. V was trimmed by 2 bases and J by 1 base, leaving 9 bases between them. CDR3 length: 15 amino acids.

The CDR3 here is CSGVTGDTEAFF. CDR3 coding DNA: TGCAGCGGAGTGACAGGGGACACTGAAGCTTTCTTT. The chain carries TRBV29-1 and TRBJ1-1, with TRBD1 matching over 8 bases. Unmatched junction bases numbered 4, after V lost 7 bases and J lost 3 bases. The germline V gene has CDR1 SQVTM and CDR2 ANQGSEA. The CDR3 runs 12 residues.

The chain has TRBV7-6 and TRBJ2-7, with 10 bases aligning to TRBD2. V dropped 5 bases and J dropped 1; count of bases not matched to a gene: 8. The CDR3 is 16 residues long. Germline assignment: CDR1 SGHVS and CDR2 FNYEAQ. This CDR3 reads CASSSLVAGGSYEQYF. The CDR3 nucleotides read TGTGCCAGCAGCAGCCTGGTAGCGGGGGGTTCCTACGAGCAGTACTTC. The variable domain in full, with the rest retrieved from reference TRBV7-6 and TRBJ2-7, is GAGVSQSPRYKVTKRGQDVALRCDPISGHVSLYWYRQALGQGPEFLTYFNYEAQQDKSGLPNDRFSAERPEGSISTLTIQRTEQRDSAMYRCASSSLVAGGSYEQYFGPGTRLTVT.

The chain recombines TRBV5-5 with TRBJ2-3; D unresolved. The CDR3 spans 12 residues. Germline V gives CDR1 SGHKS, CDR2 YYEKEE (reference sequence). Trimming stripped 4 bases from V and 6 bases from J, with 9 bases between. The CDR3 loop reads CASSRPEDTQYF. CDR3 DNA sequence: TGTGCCAGCAGCAGACCTGAGGATACGCAGTATTTT.

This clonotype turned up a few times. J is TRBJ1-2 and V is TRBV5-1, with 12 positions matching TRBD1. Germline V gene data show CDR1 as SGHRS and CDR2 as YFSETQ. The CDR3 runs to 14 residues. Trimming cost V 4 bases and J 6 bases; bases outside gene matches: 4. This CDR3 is CASSLGTGGNGYTF. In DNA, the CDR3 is TGCGCCAGCAGCCTGGGGACAGGGGGCAATGGCTACACCTTC.

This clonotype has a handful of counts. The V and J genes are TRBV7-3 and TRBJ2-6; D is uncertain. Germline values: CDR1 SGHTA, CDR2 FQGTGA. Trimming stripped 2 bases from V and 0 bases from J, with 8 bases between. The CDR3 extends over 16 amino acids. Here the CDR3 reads CASSLVASSGANVLTF. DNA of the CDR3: TGTGCCAGCAGCTTAGTAGCCAGCTCTGGGGCCAACGTCCTGACTTTC.

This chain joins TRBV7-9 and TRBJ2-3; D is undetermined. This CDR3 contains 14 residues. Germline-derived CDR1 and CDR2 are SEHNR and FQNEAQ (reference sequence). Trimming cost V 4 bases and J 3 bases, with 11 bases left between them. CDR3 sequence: CASSSMAVTDTQYF. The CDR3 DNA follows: TGTGCCAGCAGCTCCATGGCGGTAACAGATACGCAGTATTTT.

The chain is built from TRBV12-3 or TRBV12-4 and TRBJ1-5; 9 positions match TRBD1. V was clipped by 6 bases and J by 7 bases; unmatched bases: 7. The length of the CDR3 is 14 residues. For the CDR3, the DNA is TGTGCCAGCAGGGGGACAGGGACAGGACAGCCCCAGCATTTT. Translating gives CASRGTGTGQPQHF.

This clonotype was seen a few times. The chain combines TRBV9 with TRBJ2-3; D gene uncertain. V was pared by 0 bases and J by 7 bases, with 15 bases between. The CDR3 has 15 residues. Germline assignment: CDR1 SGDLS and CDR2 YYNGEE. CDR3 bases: TGTGCCAGCAGCGTAGTAAACGGATACACGAATACGCAGTATTTT. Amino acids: CASSVVNGYTNTQYF.